The rows below give T cell receptor beta chains drawn from one sample of a study of T cells after yellow fever vaccination. Using its own MiXCR run on the 5' RACE reads, TCRdb lists one record per CDR3 protein. This sample has a few hundred thousand distinct CDR3 sequences, with more than 9% found just once. The source material was PBMCs, sampled on the day of the first yellow fever vaccination. The receptors shown here come from a man between 18 and 29 years old who received the YFV17D yellow fever vaccine. The CDR3 runs from the conserved cysteine through the conserved F or W. Fields, in order: CDR3 protein, CDR3 DNA, D gene, V gene, J gene, clone size. A D gene is named only where the DNA matches it firmly. Not all rows give a size; the values are once, few, many and, for expanded clones, a class.

CASSLGGTHTDTQYF	TGTGCCAGCAGCTTGGGGGGGACCCACACAGATACGCAGTATTTT	.	TRBV5-4	TRBJ2-3	many
CSARERRGAEKLFF	TGCAGTGCTAGAGAAAGACGAGGGGCCGAAAAACTGTTTTTT	.	TRBV20-1	TRBJ1-4	few
CASSLEVLTRPYF	TGCGCCAGCAGCTTGGAGGTCTTGACCCGCCCGTACTTC	.	TRBV5-1	TRBJ2-5	many
CASTLSGEGGYTF	TGCGCCAGCACCCTGTCAGGGGAGGGTGGCTACACCTTC	.	TRBV5-1	TRBJ1-2	few
CASREDRVYTF	TGTGCCAGCAGAGAAGACAGGGTCTACACCTTC	TRBD1	TRBV7-2	TRBJ1-2	few
CASSAGTSRSFAEQFF	TGTGCCAGTAGTGCCGGGACATCCAGGTCATTCGCTGAGCAGTTCTTC	.	TRBV19	TRBJ2-1	few
CASQTPFPNTEAFF	TGTGCCAGCCAGACCCCCTTTCCGAACACTGAAGCTTTCTTT	.	TRBV6-2/TRBV6-3	TRBJ1-1	many
CATSDLGVRAEGLANTGELFF	TGTGCCACCAGTGATTTGGGGGTTAGGGCGGAGGGTCTCGCGAACACCGGGGAGCTGTTTTTT	.	TRBV24-1	TRBJ2-2	.
CASSTGSGVGTNEKLFF	TGTGCCAGCAGCACGGGGTCGGGGGTAGGAACTAATGAAAAACTGTTTTTT	.	TRBV12-3/TRBV12-4	TRBJ1-4	.
CASSLAQGGPYEQYF	TGTGCCAGCAGCTTAGCGCAGGGAGGCCCCTACGAGCAGTACTTC	.	TRBV7-2	TRBJ2-7	few
CASSEDRGDNIQYF	TGTGCCAGCAGTGAAGACAGGGGGGACAACATTCAGTACTTC	TRBD1	TRBV2	TRBJ2-4	.
CAISDPAGVQETQYF	TGTGCCATCAGTGACCCCGCCGGGGTCCAAGAGACCCAGTACTTC	.	TRBV10-3	TRBJ2-5	few
CAISESGFVGNNEQFF	TGTGCCATCAGTGAGTCGGGTTTTGTAGGGAACAATGAGCAGTTCTTC	.	TRBV10-3	TRBJ2-1	many
CASSSRDREWGYGYTF	TGTGCCAGCAGTTCCCGGGACAGGGAGTGGGGCTATGGCTACACCTTC	TRBD1	TRBV6-5	TRBJ1-2	.
CASSLSGGGETQYF	TGTGCCAGCAGCTTGTCCGGGGGCGGAGAGACCCAGTACTTC	.	TRBV5-4	TRBJ2-5	few
CASSEFGGTQPQHF	TGTGCCAGCAGTGAATTCGGGGGAACCCAGCCCCAGCATTTT	.	TRBV6-1	TRBJ1-5	.
CASSFKTGVTQYF	TGTGCCAGCAGCTTTAAGACAGGGGTGACCCAGTACTTC	TRBD1	TRBV7-2	TRBJ2-5	many
CSASRQGANSPLHF	TGCAGTGCTTCCCGACAGGGGGCAAATTCACCCCTCCACTTT	TRBD1	TRBV20-1	TRBJ1-6	few
CASSQVWDKVDTQYF	TGTGCCAGCAGCCAAGTATGGGACAAGGTAGATACGCAGTATTTT	.	TRBV4-2	TRBJ2-3	few
CASSRDDWIQETQYF	TGTGCCAGCAGCAGGGACGATTGGATACAAGAGACCCAGTACTTC	.	TRBV11-2	TRBJ2-5	many
CASSQDEGMNTEAFF	TGCGCCAGCAGCCAAGATGAGGGGATGAACACTGAAGCTTTCTTT	.	TRBV4-1	TRBJ1-1	many
CASSLFRGHDITGELFF	TGTGCCAGCAGCTTATTTCGGGGCCATGATATAACCGGGGAGCTGTTTTTT	.	TRBV7-9	TRBJ2-2	few
CASTTTDDSKNIQYF	TGTGCCAGCACTACGACCGATGACTCCAAAAACATTCAGTACTTC	.	TRBV5-5	TRBJ2-4	.
CASSGLDNIQYF	TGTGCCAGCAGTGGACTAGATAACATTCAGTACTTC	TRBD2	TRBV6-5	TRBJ2-4	many
CASSSTGPSTDTQYF	TGCGCCAGCAGCAGCACAGGACCCAGCACAGATACGCAGTATTTT	.	TRBV5-1	TRBJ2-3	.
CSGGNRRGYTF	TGCAGCGGGGGGAACAGGAGGGGCTACACCTTC	.	TRBV29-1	TRBJ1-2	few
CASSPTDAWAGELFF	TGCGCCAGCAGCCCGACGGACGCCTGGGCCGGGGAGCTGTTTTTT	.	TRBV5-1	TRBJ2-2	many
CASGETRGGEQYF	TGTGCCAGCGGGGAGACCCGCGGGGGGGAGCAGTACTTC	TRBD2	TRBV7-2	TRBJ2-7	.
CASGDQDTQYF	TGTGCCAGCGGGGATCAAGATACGCAGTATTTT	.	TRBV6-6	TRBJ2-3	.
CASSFGASYNEQFF	TGTGCCAGCAGTTTCGGGGCCTCCTACAATGAGCAGTTCTTC	.	TRBV12-3/TRBV12-4	TRBJ2-1	many